The clone carrying this TCR beta chain came up many times. The antigen is undetermined. Template material for amplifying TCR beta CDR3 regions consisted of RNA transcripts. The primer set for the first-round RT-PCR of the TCR CDR3 was HTBI. TCRdb re-called the multiplex PCR reads with MiXCR, one entry per CDR3 protein. There are hundreds of thousands of distinct CDR3 sequences in the sample; about 17% occur only once, and over 3.5% lies in the top ten. CDR3 length equals 11 residues. Germline V CDR1 and CDR2: MNHNS, SASEGT. V was shortened by 8 bases and J by 4 bases, with 8 bases between the two germline ends. This specimen comes from a study of T cells in Graves' hyperthyroidism and ophthalmopathy. Findings of the study overall: Most clonotypes that expanded in the thyroid above 0.001 also showed up in blood.

The chain is built from TRBV6-1 and TRBJ2-5; tentatively, D is TRBD2 (5 bases). The sequence was obtained from a woman in her thirties with Graves' hyperthyroidism. The specimen was blood. CDR3 amino acids: CASGSGETQYF. The CDR3 DNA is TGTGCCAGCGGGAGTGGAGAGACCCAGTACTTC.